This TCR beta chain derives from a study of cytomegalovirus exposure and HLA in healthy donors. Study conclusions and caveats: Some V segments, including TRBV6-2 and TRBV6-3, were excluded as indistinguishable. Per a prior analysis, the majority of TCR beta V segments were productive roughly 90% or roughly 30% of the time.

The germline V gene encodes CDR1 SGHNT and CDR2 YYREEE (reference sequence). This CDR3 has 15 residues. Losses at the gene ends were 0 bases for V and 6 bases for J; bases not matched to a gene: 3. In regard to this clone: Antigen: not known.

Researchers ran the PCR with 60 Vbeta and 13 Jbeta primers. Source study methods: In a later analysis, some 80 million unique TCR beta chains included roughly 11 million shared by two or more donors. Data came from immunoSEQ multiplex PCR; TCRdb stores just in-frame clones and leaves some out. V, J and clone size are taken as reported in that table, and D and trimming were inferred from the DNA itself. The repertoire holds under 250,000 clones, around three quarters seen once, with approximately 2% in the top ten. The TCR originated in a young man in good health and CMV-seronegative. Sequenced input: PBMCs. The chain couples TRBV5-4 to TRBJ2-3, with 11 bases fitting TRBD1. CDR3 region: CASSLGTGGRDTQYF. The CDR3 DNA is TGTGCCAGCAGCTTGGGGACAGGGGGCAGGGATACGCAGTATTTT.